This T cell receptor (beta chain) was obtained from a study of T cells in Graves' hyperthyroidism and ophthalmopathy. The diagnostic basis comprised clinical symptoms, serum thyroxine and TRAb, thyroid ultrasound and orbital computed tomography. The study's findings and limits: Ophthalmopathy prediction by the model preceded onset by a median about 6 months. Ophthalmopathy was distinguished from stable hyperthyroidism by 13 V-J signatures.

Of note for this clonotype: Its target is not known.

Using RNA transcripts as the source, TCR beta CDR3 regions were amplified. TCR CDR3 underwent first-round RT-PCR with the HTBI primer set. TCRdb itself ran the multiplex PCR reads through MiXCR, one entry per CDR3 protein. The sample consists of a few hundred thousand distinct CDR3 sequences, around 46% of them appearing once. Trimming removed 4 bases from V and 5 bases from J; junction bases left unmatched: 4. This CDR3 is 14 amino acids long. The germline gives CDR1 ENHRY, CDR2 SYGVKD. The sequencing input was peripheral blood or thyroid tissue (not recorded which). This TCR came from a woman between 18 and 29 years old with Graves' hyperthyroidism. The chain recombines TRBV10-3 with TRBJ1-1, with 10 bases identical to TRBD1. In DNA, the CDR3 is TGTGCCATCAGTGCGGACAGGGGGGGGACTGAAGCTTTCTTT. It encodes CAISADRGGTEAFF.